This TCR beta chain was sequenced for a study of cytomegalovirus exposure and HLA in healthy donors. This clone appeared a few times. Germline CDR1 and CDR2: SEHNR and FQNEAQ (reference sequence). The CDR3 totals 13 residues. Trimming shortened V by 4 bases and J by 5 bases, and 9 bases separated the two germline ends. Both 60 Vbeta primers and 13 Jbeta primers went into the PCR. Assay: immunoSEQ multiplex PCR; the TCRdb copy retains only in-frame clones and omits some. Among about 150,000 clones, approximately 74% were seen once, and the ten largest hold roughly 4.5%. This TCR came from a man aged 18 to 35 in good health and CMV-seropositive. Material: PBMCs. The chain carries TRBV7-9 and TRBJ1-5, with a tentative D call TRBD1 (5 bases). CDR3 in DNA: TGTGCCAGCAGCTGGGGCCTCGATCAGCCCCAGCATTTT. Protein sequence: CASSWGLDQPQHF.